The 15 T cell receptor beta chains below all came from one sample that was sequenced in a study of post-analysis software for immune sequencing data. Researchers reported that TCR beta cDNA libraries carried unique molecular identifiers. TCRdb re-derived calls from the PCR reads in MiXCR, one entry per CDR3 protein. The sample yields 750,000 to 950,000 distinct CDR3 sequences, more than 45% seen once. No antigen has been identified for these receptors. Whole-study results and caveats: When patients were compared with controls, 5 or 6 TRBV segments were more frequent, TRBV5-6, TRBV5-1 and TRBV20-1 among them.

The sequencing sample was made of blood. The receptors originated from a girl aged 5-17 years with multiple sclerosis.

This clonotype was seen a few times. The chain employs TRBV11-2 and TRBJ2-5; D gene uncertain. CDR3 length: 18 residues. Looked up from germline, CDR1 is SGHAT and CDR2 is FQNNGV. With 5 bases removed from V and 2 bases from J, the gap between germline ends came to 24 bases. The CDR3 DNA follows: TGTGCCAGCAGCCTTCGACCATCTCAGTGGGAAGAACAAGAGACCCAGTACTTC. Amino acid sequence: CASSLRPSQWEEQETQYF.

This chain connects TRBV2 to TRBJ2-4; D is tentatively TRBD1 or TRBD2 (5 bases each). The germline V gene has CDR1 SNHLY and CDR2 FYNNEI. The CDR3 contains 12 residues. Trimming shortened V by 0 bases and J by 13 bases, and 10 bases separated the two germline ends. In DNA, the CDR3 is TGTGCCAGCAGTGAAGCCCCTGAGGGGCAGTACTTC. This encodes CASSEAPEGQYF.

This chain joins TRBV20-1 and TRBJ2-7; 7 bases are shared with TRBD1. Germline V gene sequence: CDR1 DFQATT, CDR2 SNEGSKA (reference sequence). V gave up 3 bases and J gave up 3 bases; unmatched junction bases: 8. The CDR3 has 14 residues. The CDR3 nucleotides read TGCAGTGCTAGCGACCGGGACAGTCGCTACGAGCAGTACTTC. Encoded protein: CSASDRDSRYEQYF.

This clonotype was observed a handful of times. The chain is built from TRBV6-5 and TRBJ1-4; D unclear. Per the germline V gene, CDR1 is MNHEY and CDR2 is SVGAGI. The CDR3 is 15 amino acids. V was clipped by 2 bases and J by 0 bases, with 7 bases between them. The CDR3 region has the DNA TGTGCCAGCAGTTACACGGGAGCAACTAATGAAAAACTGTTTTTT. Its protein product is CASSYTGATNEKLFF.

The chain employs TRBV5-1 and TRBJ2-2; a weak D match, TRBD1 (6 bases). Trimming shortened V by 4 bases and J by 6 bases, and 7 bases separated the two germline ends. Germline CDR1 SGHRS, CDR2 YFSETQ. This CDR3 is 12 amino acids long. CDR3 coding DNA: TGCGCCAGCAGCAAGGGGGCCGGGGAGCTGTTTTTT. Its protein is CASSKGAGELFF. Drawing the rest from reference TRBV5-1 and TRBJ2-2, the complete variable domain is KAGVTQTPRYLIKTRGQQVTLSCSPISGHRSVSWYQQTPGQGLQFLFEYFSETQRNKGNFPGRFSGRQFSNSRSEMNVSTLELGDSALYLCASSKGAGELFFGEGSRLTVL.

The V and J genes are TRBV7-2 and TRBJ1-5, with D uncertain. The CDR3 is made up of 16 amino acids. The V gene's germline CDR1 is SGHTA and CDR2 FQGNSA. V was pared by 2 bases and J by 4 bases, with 15 bases between. The CDR3 loop reads CASSLYRAPTNQPQHF. The CDR3 DNA reads as TGTGCCAGCAGCTTATACAGAGCACCCACTAATCAGCCCCAGCATTTT.

The V gene is TRBV6-2 or TRBV6-3, the J gene TRBJ1-1; D possibly corresponds to TRBD1 (5 bases). Germline CDR1 is MNHEY and CDR2 is SVGEGT. The CDR3 has 16 amino acids. Trimming left V 2 bases short and J 0 bases short, with 13 bases between. In DNA, the CDR3 is TGTGCCAGCAGTTACGGGCAGAGGACAATGAACACTGAAGCTTTCTTT. Amino acids: CASSYGQRTMNTEAFF.

This rearrangement joins TRBV28 to TRBJ1-1; 8 bases are a match to TRBD1. Trimming cost V 5 bases and J 5 bases; bases outside gene matches: 13. Germline V gene lookup returns CDR1 MDHEN and CDR2 SYDVKM. This CDR3 region has 16 residues. This CDR3 is CASSPYGTGLGTEAFF. As DNA, the CDR3 is TGTGCCAGCAGTCCTTACGGGACAGGCCTTGGGACTGAAGCTTTCTTT.

The chain employs TRBV6-1 and TRBJ2-3, with 8 nucleotides matching TRBD1. The germline V gene encodes CDR1 MNHNS and CDR2 SASEGT. The CDR3 has 17 amino acids. V lost 0 bases and J lost 2; bases outside the gene matches: 7. CDR3 sequence: CASSEAGWTGITDTQYF. Written as DNA, the CDR3 is TGTGCCAGCAGTGAAGCTGGGTGGACAGGGATCACAGATACGCAGTATTTT.

The rearrangement joins TRBV6-6 to TRBJ2-4; perhaps TRBD1 as D (6 bases). The CDR3 covers 16 residues. V lost 5 bases and J lost 2, with 16 bases in between. Germline loops: CDR1 MNHNY, CDR2 SVGAGI (reference sequence). CDR3 sequence reads: CASSRAGQSTKNIQYF. CDR3 DNA: TGTGCCAGCAGTCGAGCTGGACAGTCCACCAAAAACATTCAGTACTTC.

The chain couples TRBV6-1 to TRBJ2-1; D is possibly TRBD1 or TRBD2 (5 bases each). This CDR3 is built from 15 residues. Germline V gene lookup returns CDR1 MNHNS and CDR2 SASEGT. Trimming removed 3 bases at V and 3 bases at J, with 12 bases between. The CDR3 bases are TGTGCCAGCAGTGAGGGACCGTCCCGCTACAATGAGCAGTTCTTC. It codes for CASSEGPSRYNEQFF.

J is TRBJ2-7 and V is TRBV5-5; D remains unclear. This CDR3 spans 15 amino acids. Germline CDR1 SGHKS, CDR2 YYEKEE (reference sequence). V was clipped by 4 bases and J by 5 bases, with 19 bases between them. CDR3 coding DNA: TGTGCCAGCAGCCTCAGCCGCAGCGTAGTAAACGAGCAGTACTTC. Its protein product is CASSLSRSVVNEQYF.

The rearrangement joins TRBV2 to TRBJ2-5, with 11 bases aligning to TRBD2. With V trimmed by 5 bases and J by 5 bases, 7 bases remained unmatched. The germline V gene has CDR1 SNHLY and CDR2 FYNNEI. The CDR3 length is 15 residues. CDR3 nucleotides: TGTGCCAGCAGTAATAGCGGGAGGGCCATCGAGACCCAGTACTTC. It specifies CASSNSGRAIETQYF.

The CDR3 nucleotides are TGTGCCAGCAGTGAAGATGGGACCCGTCGCTACGAGCAGTACTTC. Its protein product is CASSEDGTRRYEQYF. The genes are TRBV6-1 and TRBJ2-7; D may be TRBD1 or TRBD2 (5 bases each). CDR1 and CDR2 (germline): MNHNS, SASEGT. This CDR3 spans 15 amino acids. Trimming stripped 1 base from V and 3 bases from J, with 13 bases between.

This clonotype has only a few counts. The chain combines TRBV4-1 with TRBJ1-1; D is unresolved. In germline, CDR1 is MGHRA, CDR2 YSYEKL. The ends were cut back, 3 bases at V and 0 bases at J, with 8 bases in the middle. The CDR3 sequence is 14 residues long. In DNA, the CDR3 is TGCGCCAGCAGCCAGGAACAGTTGAACACTGAAGCTTTCTTT. It is translated as CASSQEQLNTEAFF.